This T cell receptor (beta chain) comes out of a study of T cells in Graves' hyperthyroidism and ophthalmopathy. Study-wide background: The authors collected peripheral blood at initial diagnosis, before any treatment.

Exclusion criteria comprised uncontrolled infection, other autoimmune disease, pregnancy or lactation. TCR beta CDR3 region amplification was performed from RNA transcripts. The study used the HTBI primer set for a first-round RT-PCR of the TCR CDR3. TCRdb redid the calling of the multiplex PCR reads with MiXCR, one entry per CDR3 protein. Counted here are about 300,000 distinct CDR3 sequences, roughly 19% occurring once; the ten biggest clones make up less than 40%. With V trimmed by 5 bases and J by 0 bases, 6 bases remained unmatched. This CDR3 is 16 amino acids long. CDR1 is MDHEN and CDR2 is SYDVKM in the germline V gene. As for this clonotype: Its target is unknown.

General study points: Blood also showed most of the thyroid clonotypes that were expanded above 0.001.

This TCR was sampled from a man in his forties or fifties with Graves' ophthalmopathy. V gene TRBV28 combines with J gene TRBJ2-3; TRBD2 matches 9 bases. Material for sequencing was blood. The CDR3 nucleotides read TGTGCCAGCAGTCCGACTAGCGGAGCGAGCACAGATACGCAGTATTTT. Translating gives CASSPTSGASTDTQYF.